A selection of T cell receptor beta chains follows, all from one sample in a study of T cell responses to AZD1222 COVID-19 vaccine. Assay used: immunoSEQ multiplex PCR; TCRdb lists only in-frame clones, some missing. The sample yields some 130,000 clones, around nine tenths seen once. The sample here was peripheral blood, taken on day 0 of AZD1222 vaccination. All receptors derive from an adult in good health. Each CDR3 is given with its conserved first and last residue. A D gene is named only where the DNA matches it firmly. The size of a clone is reported for some rows only, either as once, few or many, or as a class for expanded clones.

J gene | clone size | D gene | V gene | CDR3 protein | CDR3 DNA
TRBJ2-3 | . | . | TRBV9 | CASSVELASTDTQYF | TGTGCCAGCAGCGTAGAACTTGCGAGCACAGATACGCAGTATTTT
TRBJ1-1 | . | . | TRBV14 | CASSLLSTRSNTEAFF | TGTGCCAGCAGTCTCCTATCGACCCGGTCGAACACTGAAGCTTTCTTT
TRBJ2-1 | . | . | TRBV30 | CAYSRRDKQFF | TGTGCCTACAGTCGCCGGGATAAGCAGTTCTTC
TRBJ2-7 | . | . | TRBV7-2 | CASSPLGGGAYEQYF | TGTGCCAGCAGCCCCCTAGGGGGCGGGGCTTACGAGCAGTACTTC
TRBJ1-2 | once | TRBD1 | TRBV4-3 | CASSQEARGRDYGYTF | TGCGCCAGCAGCCAAGAGGCGAGGGGGCGAGACTATGGCTACACCTTC
TRBJ1-1 | . | . | TRBV7-7 | CASSLDKGTEAFF | TGTGCCAGCAGCTTAGATAAGGGTACTGAAGCTTTCTTT
TRBJ1-4 | . | . | TRBV6-5 | CASSAAGATNEKLFF | TGTGCCAGCAGCGCAGCGGGTGCAACTAATGAAAAACTGTTTTTT
TRBJ2-2 | . | . | TRBV5-1 | CASSLLGGTNTGELFF | TGCGCCAGCAGCTTGCTCGGAGGGACGAACACCGGGGAGCTGTTTTTT
TRBJ1-1 | . | . | TRBV7-2 | CASSRRVNTEAFF | TGTGCCAGCAGCCGACGGGTGAACACTGAAGCTTTCTTT
TRBJ1-5 | . | TRBD1 | TRBV5-5 | CASRPDRGNQPQHF | TGTGCCAGCAGGCCGGACAGGGGCAATCAGCCCCAGCATTTT
TRBJ2-3 | . | TRBD2 | TRBV4-3 | CASSQDLGLLADTQYF | TGCGCCAGCAGCCAAGATTTGGGGCTACTAGCGGATACGCAGTATTTT
TRBJ2-7 | few | . | TRBV6-5 | CASTSLGGMYEQYF | TGTGCCAGCACCTCTTTGGGGGGTATGTACGAGCAGTACTTC
TRBJ2-4 | . | . | TRBV20-1 | CSAKGPGIQYF | TGCAGTGCTAAGGGTCCGGGCATTCAGTACTTC
TRBJ2-7 | few | . | TRBV19 | CASSILQGGLREQYF | TGTGCCAGTAGTATCCTCCAGGGGGGGCTTCGCGAGCAGTACTTC
TRBJ2-7 | . | . | TRBV18 | CASSPPSPRDEQYF | TGTGCCAGCTCACCACCGAGTCCTAGGGACGAGCAGTACTTC
TRBJ2-7 | . | . | TRBV5-6 | CASSLNYEQYF | TGTGCCAGCAGCTTAAACTACGAGCAGTACTTC
TRBJ1-3 | once | . | TRBV27 | CAHRPGRSGNTIYF | TGTGCCCACCGCCCGGGTAGGAGTGGAAACACCATATATTTT
TRBJ2-7 | . | TRBD1 | TRBV7-9 | CASSSGTGDYEQYF | TGTGCCAGCAGCTCCGGGACAGGGGACTACGAGCAGTACTTC
TRBJ1-2 | . | . | TRBV29-1 | CSVEPPGRDGYTF | TGCAGCGTTGAACCCCCGGGACGGGATGGCTACACCTTC
TRBJ1-5 | . | . | TRBV9 | CASSVDGNQPQHF | TGTGCCAGCAGCGTAGACGGCAATCAGCCCCAGCATTTT
TRBJ2-7 | . | TRBD2 | TRBV5-1 | CASSLAVGPKTSGSIYEQYF | TGCGCCAGCAGCTTGGCCGTCGGGCCCAAGACTAGCGGGAGTATATACGAGCAGTACTTC
TRBJ2-7 | . | . | TRBV3-1/TRBV3-2 | CASSRTIDYEQYF | TGTGCCAGCAGCCGAACGATAGACTACGAGCAGTACTTC